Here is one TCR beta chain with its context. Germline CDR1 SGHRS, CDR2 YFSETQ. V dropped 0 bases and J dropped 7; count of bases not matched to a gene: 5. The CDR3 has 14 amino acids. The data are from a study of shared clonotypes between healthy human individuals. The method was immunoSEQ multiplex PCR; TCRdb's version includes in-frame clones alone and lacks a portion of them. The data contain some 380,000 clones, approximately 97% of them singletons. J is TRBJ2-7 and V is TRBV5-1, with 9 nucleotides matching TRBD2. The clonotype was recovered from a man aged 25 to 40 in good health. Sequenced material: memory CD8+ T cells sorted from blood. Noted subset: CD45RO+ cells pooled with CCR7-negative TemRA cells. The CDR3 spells CASSLDSGGREQYF. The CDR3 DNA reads TGCGCCAGCAGCTTGGATAGCGGGGGAAGGGAGCAGTACTTC. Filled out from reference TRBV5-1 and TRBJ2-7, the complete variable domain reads KAGVTQTPRYLIKTRGQQVTLSCSPISGHRSVSWYQQTPGQGLQFLFEYFSETQRNKGNFPGRFSGRQFSNSRSEMNVSTLELGDSALYLCASSLDSGGREQYFGPGTRLTVT.